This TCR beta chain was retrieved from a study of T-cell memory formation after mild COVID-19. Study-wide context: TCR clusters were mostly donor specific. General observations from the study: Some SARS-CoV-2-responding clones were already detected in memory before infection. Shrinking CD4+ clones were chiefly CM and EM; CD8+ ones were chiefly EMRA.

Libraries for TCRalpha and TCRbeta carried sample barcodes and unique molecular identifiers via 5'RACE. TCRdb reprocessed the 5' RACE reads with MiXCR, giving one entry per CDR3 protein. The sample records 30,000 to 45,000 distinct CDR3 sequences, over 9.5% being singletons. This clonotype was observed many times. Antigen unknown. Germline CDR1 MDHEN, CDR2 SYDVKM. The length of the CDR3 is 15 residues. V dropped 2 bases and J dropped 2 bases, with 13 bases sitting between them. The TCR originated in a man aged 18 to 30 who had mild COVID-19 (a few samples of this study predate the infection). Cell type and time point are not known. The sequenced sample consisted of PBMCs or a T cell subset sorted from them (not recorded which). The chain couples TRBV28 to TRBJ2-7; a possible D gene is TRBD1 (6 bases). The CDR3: CASSLGGNRPYEQYV. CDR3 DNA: TGTGCCAGCAGTTTAGGGGGCAATCGGCCCTACGAGCAGTACGTC.